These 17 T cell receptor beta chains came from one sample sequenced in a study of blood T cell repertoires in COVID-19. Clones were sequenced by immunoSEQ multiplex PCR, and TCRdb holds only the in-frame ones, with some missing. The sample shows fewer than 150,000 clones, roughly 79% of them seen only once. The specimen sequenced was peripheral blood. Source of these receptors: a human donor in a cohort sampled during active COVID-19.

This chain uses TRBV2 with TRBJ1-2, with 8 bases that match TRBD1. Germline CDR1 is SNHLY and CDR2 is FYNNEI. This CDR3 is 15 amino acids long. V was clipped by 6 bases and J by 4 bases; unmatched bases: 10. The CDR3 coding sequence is TGTGCCAGCAGCGAGAGGACAGGGTCGGGCTATGGCTACACCTTC. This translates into CASSERTGSGYGYTF.

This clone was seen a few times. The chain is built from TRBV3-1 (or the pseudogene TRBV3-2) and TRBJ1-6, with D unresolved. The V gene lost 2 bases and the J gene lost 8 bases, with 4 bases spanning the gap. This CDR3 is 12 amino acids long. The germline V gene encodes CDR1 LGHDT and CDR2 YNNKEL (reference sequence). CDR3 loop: CASSQPHSPLHF. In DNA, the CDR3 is TGTGCCAGCAGCCAACCTCATTCACCCCTCCACTTT.

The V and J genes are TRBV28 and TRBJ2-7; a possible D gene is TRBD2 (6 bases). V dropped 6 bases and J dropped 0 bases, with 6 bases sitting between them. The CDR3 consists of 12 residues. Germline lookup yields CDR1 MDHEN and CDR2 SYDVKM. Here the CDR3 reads CASREGSYEQYF. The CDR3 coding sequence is TGTGCCAGCAGGGAGGGCTCCTACGAGCAGTACTTC. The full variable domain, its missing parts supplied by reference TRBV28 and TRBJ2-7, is DVKVTQSSRYLVKRTGEKVFLECVQDMDHENMFWYRQDPGLGLRLIYFSYDVKMKEKGDIPEGYSVSREKKERFSLILESASTNQTSMYLCASREGSYEQYFGPGTRLTVT.

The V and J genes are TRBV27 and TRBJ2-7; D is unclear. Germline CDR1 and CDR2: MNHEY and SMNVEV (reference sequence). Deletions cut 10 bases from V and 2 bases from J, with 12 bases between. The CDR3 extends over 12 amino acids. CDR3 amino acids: CATGIRAYEQYF. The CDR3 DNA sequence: TGTGCCACCGGTATACGAGCCTACGAGCAGTACTTC.

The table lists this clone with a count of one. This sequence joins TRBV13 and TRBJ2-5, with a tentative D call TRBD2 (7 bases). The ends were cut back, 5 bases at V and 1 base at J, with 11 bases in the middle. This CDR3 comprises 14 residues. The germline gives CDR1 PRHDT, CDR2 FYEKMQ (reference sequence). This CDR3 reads CASSPGGLQETQYF. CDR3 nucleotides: TGTGCCAGCAGCCCGGGGGGCCTCCAAGAGACCCAGTACTTC.

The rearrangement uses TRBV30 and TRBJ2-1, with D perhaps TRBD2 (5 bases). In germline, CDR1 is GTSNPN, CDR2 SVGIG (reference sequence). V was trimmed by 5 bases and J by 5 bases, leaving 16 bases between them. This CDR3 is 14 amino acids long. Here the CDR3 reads CAWGLGGPHNEQFF. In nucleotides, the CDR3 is TGTGCCTGGGGCCTGGGCGGGCCTCACAATGAGCAGTTCTTC.

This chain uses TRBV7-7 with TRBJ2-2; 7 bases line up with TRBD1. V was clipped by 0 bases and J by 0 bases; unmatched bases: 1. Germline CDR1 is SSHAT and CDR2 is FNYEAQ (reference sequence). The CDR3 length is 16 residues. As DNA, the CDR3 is TGTGCCAGCAGCTTAGCGGGGACAGCGAACACCGGGGAGCTGTTTTTT. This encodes CASSLAGTANTGELFF.

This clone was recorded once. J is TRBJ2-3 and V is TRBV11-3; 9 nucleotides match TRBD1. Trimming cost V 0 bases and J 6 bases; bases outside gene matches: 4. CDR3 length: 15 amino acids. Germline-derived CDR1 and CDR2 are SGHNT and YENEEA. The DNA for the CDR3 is TGTGCCAGCAGCTTAGAGGGACAGGGAGAGGATACGCAGTATTTT. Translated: CASSLEGQGEDTQYF.

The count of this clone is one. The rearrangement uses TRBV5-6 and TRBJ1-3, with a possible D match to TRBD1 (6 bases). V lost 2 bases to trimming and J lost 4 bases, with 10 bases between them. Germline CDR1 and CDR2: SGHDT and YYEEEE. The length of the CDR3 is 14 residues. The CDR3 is CASSFGDIGNTIYF. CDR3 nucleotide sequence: TGTGCCAGCAGCTTCGGGGACATAGGAAACACCATATATTTT.

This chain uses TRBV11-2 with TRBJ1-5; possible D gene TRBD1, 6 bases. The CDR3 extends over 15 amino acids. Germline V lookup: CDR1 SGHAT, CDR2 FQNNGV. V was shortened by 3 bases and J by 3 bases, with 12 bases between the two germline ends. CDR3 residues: CASSLSGAYNQPQHF. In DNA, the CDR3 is TGTGCCAGCAGCTTGTCAGGGGCCTACAATCAGCCCCAGCATTTT.

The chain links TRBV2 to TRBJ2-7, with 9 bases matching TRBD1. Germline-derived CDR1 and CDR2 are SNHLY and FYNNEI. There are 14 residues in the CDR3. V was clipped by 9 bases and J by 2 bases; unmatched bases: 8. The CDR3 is CASFRDRDAYEQYF. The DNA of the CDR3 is TGTGCCAGTTTCCGGGACAGGGACGCCTACGAGCAGTACTTC.

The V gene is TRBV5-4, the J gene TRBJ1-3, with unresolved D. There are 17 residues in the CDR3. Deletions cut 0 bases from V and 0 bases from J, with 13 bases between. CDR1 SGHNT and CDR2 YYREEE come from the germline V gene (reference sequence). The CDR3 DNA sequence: TGTGCCAGCAGCTTGGCTCCCCAGGCGTTCTCTGGAAACACCATATATTTT. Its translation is CASSLAPQAFSGNTIYF.

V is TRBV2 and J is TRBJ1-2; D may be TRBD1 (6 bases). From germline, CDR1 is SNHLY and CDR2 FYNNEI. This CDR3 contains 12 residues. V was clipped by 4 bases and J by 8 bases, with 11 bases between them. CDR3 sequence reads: CASSGQGTGYTF. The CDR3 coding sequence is TGTGCCAGCAGTGGGCAGGGGACCGGCTACACCTTC.

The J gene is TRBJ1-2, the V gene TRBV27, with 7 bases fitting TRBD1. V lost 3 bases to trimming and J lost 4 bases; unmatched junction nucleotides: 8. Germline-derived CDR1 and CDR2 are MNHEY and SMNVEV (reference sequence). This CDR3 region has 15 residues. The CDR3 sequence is CASSLDPTGIYGYTF. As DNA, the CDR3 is TGTGCCAGCAGTTTGGACCCGACAGGGATCTATGGCTACACCTTC.

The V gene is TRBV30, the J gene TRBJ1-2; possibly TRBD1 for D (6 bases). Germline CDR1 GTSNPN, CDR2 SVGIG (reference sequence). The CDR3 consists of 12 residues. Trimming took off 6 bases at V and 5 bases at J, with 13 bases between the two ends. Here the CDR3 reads CACSDRPYGYTF. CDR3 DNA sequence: TGTGCCTGCTCTGACAGGCCTTATGGCTACACCTTC. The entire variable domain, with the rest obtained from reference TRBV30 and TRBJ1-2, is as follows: SQTIHQWPATLVQPVGSPLSLECTVEGTSNPNLYWYRQAAGRGLQLLFYSVGIGQISSEVPQNLSASRPQDRQFILSSKKLLLSDSGFYLCACSDRPYGYTFGSGTRLTVV.

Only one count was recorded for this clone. DNA of the CDR3: TGTGCCAGCAGTTTACGGACTTCCCTTGAAAAACTGTTTTTT. It yields the protein CASSLRTSLEKLFF. This chain uses TRBV6-6 with TRBJ1-4; no firm D call. The CDR3 covers 14 residues. Trimming took off 4 bases at V and 7 bases at J, with 13 bases between the two ends. Germline V gives CDR1 MNHNY, CDR2 SVGAGI (reference sequence).

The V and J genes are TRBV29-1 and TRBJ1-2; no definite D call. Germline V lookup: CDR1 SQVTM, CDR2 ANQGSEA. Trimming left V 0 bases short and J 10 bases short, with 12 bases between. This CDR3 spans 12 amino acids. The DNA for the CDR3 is TGCAGCGTTGAAGAGGGAGCCTACGACTACACCTTC. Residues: CSVEEGAYDYTF.